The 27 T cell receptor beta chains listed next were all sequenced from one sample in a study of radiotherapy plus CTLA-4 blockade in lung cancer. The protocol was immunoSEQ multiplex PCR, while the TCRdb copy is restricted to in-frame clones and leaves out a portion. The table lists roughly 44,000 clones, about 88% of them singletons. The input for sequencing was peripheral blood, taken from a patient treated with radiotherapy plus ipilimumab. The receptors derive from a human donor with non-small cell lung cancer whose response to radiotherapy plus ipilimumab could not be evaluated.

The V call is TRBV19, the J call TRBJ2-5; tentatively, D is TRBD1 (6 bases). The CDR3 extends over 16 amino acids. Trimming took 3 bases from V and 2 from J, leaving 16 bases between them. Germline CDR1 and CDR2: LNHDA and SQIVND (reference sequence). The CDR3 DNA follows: TGTGCCAGTAGTATGGACAGCACCTACCTTCAAGAGACCCAGTACTTC. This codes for CASSMDSTYLQETQYF. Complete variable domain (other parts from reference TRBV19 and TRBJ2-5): DGGITQSPKYLFRKEGQNVTLSCEQNLNHDAMYWYRQDPGQGLRLIYYSQIVNDFQKGDIAEGYSVSREKKESFPLTVTSAQKNPTAFYLCASSMDSTYLQETQYFGPGTRLLVL.

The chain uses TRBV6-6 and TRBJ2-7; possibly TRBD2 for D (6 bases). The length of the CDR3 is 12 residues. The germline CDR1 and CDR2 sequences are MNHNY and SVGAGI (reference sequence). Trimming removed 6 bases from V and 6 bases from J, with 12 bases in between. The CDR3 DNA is TGTGCCAGCAGCCCCGGAGGGGCCGAGCAGTACTTC. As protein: CASSPGGAEQYF.

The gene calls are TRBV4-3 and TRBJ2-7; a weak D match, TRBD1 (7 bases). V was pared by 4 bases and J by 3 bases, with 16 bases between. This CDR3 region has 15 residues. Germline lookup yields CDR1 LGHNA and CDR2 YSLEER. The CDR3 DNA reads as TGCGCCAGCAGCCTTGGTCGACAGGGAGGCTACGAGCAGTACTTC. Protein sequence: CASSLGRQGGYEQYF.

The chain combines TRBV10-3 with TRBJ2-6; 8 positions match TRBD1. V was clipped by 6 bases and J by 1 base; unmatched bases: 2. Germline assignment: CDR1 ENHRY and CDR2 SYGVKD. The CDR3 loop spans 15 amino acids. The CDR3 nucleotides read TGTGCCATCAGCCAGGGGGCTTCTGGGGCCAACGTCCTGACTTTC. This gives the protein CAISQGASGANVLTF.

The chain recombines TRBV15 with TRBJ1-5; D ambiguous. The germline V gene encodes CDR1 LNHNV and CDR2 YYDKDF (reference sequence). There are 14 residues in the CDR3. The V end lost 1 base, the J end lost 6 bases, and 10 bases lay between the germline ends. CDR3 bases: TGTGCCACCAGCAGAGGAGGGATGGGTCAGCCCCAGCATTTT. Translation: CATSRGGMGQPQHF.

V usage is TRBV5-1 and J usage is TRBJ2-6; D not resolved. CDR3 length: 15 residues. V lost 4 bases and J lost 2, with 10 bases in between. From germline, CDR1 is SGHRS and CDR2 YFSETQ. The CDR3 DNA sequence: TGCGCCAGCAGCAACCAGTCTCCTGGGGCCAACGTCCTGACTTTC. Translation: CASSNQSPGANVLTF.

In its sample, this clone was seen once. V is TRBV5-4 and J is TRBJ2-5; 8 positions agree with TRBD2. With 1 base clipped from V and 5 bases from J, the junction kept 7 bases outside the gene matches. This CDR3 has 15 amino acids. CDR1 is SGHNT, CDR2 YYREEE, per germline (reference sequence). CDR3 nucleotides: TGTGCCAGCAGCTTGACTAGCGGACCTGTGGAGACCCAGTACTTC. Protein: CASSLTSGPVETQYF. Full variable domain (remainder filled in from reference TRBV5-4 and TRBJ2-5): ETGVTQSPTHLIKTRGQQVTLRCSSQSGHNTVSWYQQALGQGPQFIFQYYREEENGRGNFPPRFSGLQFPNYSSELNVNALELDDSALYLCASSLTSGPVETQYFGPGTRLLVL.

CDR3 in DNA: TGTGCCAGCAGCTTAGCGCTTGGGGGGGCTTACGAGCAGTACTTC. Protein: CASSLALGGAYEQYF. The rearrangement links TRBV7-2 to TRBJ2-7; the D gene is possibly TRBD2 (7 bases). CDR1 is SGHTA and CDR2 is FQGNSA in the germline V gene. The CDR3 runs to 15 residues. The germline V and J ends were trimmed by 0 bases and 4 bases, with 13 bases remaining between them. The full variable domain, completed using reference TRBV7-2 and TRBJ2-7, is GAGVSQSPSNKVTEKGKDVELRCDPISGHTALYWYRQSLGQGLEFLIYFQGNSAPDKSGLPSDRFSAERTGGSVSTLTIQRTQQEDSAVYLCASSLALGGAYEQYFGPGTRLTVT.

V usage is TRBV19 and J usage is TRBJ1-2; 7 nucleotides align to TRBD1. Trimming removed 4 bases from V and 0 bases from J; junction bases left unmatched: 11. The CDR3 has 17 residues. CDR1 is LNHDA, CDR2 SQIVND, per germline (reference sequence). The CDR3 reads CASSRGGQRTSNYGYTF. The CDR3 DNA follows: TGTGCCAGTAGTAGAGGGGGACAGAGGACCTCTAACTATGGCTACACCTTC.

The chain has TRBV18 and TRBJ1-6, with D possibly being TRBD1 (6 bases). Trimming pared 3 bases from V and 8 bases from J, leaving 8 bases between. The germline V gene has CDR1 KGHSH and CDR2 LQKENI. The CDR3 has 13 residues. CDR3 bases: TGTGCCAGCTCACCTAACAGGGATTCACCCCTCCACTTT. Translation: CASSPNRDSPLHF.

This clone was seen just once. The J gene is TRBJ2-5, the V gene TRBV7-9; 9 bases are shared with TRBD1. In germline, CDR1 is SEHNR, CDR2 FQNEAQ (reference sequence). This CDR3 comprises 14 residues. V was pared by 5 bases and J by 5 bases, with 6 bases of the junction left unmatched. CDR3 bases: TGTGCCAGCAGCCCCGGGACAGGGAAGGAGACCCAGTACTTC. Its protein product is CASSPGTGKETQYF.

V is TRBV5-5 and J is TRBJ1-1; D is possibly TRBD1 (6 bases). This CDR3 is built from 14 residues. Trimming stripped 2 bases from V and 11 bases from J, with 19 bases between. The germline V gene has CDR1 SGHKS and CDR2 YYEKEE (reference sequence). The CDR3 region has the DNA TGTGCCAGCAGCTTTCGAGGGGGTCCCCAGCCGGCTTTCTTT. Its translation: CASSFRGGPQPAFF.

CDR3 in DNA: TGTGCCAGCAGTGCGACAGGGGGCTCGGGTTCACCCCTCCACTTT. This translates into CASSATGGSGSPLHF. The chain links TRBV6-5 to TRBJ1-6; 10 nucleotides line up with TRBD1. Germline V gene sequence: CDR1 MNHEY, CDR2 SVGAGI. The V gene end was trimmed by 5 bases and the J gene end by 9 bases; junction bases not matched to a gene: 7. The CDR3 runs to 15 residues.

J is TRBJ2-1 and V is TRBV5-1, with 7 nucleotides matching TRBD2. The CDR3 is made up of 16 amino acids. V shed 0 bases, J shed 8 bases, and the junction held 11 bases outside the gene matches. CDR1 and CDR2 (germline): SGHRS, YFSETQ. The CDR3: CASSLGRAGATDEQFF. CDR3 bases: TGCGCCAGCAGCTTGGGTAGGGCGGGAGCGACGGATGAGCAGTTCTTC.

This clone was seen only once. Here the CDR3 DNA reads TGTGCCTGGAGTACACTGGACCGTCAGGGAGGGGTAAACGAGCAGTACTTC. Its translation is CAWSTLDRQGGVNEQYF. The chain uses TRBV30 and TRBJ2-7; 7 nucleotides line up with TRBD2. CDR3 length: 17 residues. J was trimmed by 5 bases and V by 2 bases; bases with no gene match: 18. From germline, CDR1 is GTSNPN and CDR2 SVGIG (reference sequence).

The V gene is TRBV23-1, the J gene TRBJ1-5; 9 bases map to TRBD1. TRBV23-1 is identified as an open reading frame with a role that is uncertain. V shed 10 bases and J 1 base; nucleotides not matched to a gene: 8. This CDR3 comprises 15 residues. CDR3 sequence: CATGQGMTSNQPQHF. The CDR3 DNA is TGCGCCACCGGACAGGGGATGACGAGCAATCAGCCCCAGCATTTT.

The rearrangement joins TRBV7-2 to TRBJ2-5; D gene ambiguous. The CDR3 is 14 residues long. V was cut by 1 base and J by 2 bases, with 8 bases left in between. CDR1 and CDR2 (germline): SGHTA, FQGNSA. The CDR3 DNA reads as TGTGCCAGCAGCTTAGGTTTGCGGCAAGAGACCCAGTACTTC. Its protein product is CASSLGLRQETQYF.

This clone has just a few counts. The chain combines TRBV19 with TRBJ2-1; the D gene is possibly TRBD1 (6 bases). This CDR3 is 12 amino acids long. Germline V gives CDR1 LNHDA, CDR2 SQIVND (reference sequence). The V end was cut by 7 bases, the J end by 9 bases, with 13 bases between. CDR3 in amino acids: CASTEQGGEQFF. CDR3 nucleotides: TGTGCCAGTACGGAACAGGGCGGTGAGCAGTTCTTC. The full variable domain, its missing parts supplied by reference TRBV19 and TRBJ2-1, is DGGITQSPKYLFRKEGQNVTLSCEQNLNHDAMYWYRQDPGQGLRLIYYSQIVNDFQKGDIAEGYSVSREKKESFPLTVTSAQKNPTAFYLCASTEQGGEQFFGPGTRLTVL.

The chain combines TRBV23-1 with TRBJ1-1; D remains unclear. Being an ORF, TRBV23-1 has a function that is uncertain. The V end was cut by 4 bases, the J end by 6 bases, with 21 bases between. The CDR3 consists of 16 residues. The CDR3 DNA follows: TGCGCCAGCAGTCCCCCCCAAAACCGAATTCGAGCTGAAGCTTTCTTT. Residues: CASSPPQNRIRAEAFF.

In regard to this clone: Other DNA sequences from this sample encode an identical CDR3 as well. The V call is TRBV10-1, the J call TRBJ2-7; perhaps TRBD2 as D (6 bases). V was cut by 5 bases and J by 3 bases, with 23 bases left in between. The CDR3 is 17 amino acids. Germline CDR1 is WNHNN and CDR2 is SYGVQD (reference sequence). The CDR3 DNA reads TGCGCCAGCAGTTCTGGGCACGACGCCGGGGGTTACTACGAGCAGTACTTC. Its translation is CASSSGHDAGGYYEQYF.

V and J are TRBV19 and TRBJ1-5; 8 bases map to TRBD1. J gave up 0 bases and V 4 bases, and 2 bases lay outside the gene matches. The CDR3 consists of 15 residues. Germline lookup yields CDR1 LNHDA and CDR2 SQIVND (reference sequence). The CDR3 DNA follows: TGTGCCAGTAGTACAGGACAGGGTAGCAATCAGCCCCAGCATTTT. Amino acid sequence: CASSTGQGSNQPQHF.

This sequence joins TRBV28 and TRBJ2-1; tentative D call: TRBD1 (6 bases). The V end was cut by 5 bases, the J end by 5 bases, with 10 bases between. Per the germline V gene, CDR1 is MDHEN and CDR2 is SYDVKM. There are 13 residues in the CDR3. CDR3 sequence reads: CASSRDIHNEQFF. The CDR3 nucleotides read TGTGCCAGCAGTCGGGACATACACAATGAGCAGTTCTTC.

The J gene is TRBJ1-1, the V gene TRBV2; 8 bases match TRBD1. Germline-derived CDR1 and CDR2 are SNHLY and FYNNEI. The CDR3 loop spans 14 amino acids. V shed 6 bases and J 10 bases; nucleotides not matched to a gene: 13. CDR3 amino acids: CASRGGTGTLGAFF. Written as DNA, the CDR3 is TGTGCCAGCAGGGGAGGGACAGGAACCTTAGGAGCTTTCTTT.

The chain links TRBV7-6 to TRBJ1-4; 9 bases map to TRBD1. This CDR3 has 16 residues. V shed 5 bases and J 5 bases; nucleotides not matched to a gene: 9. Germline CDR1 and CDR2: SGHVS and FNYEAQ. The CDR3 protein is CASSPSPGQGNEKLFF. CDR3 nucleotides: TGTGCCAGCAGCCCATCTCCGGGACAGGGAAATGAAAAACTGTTTTTT.

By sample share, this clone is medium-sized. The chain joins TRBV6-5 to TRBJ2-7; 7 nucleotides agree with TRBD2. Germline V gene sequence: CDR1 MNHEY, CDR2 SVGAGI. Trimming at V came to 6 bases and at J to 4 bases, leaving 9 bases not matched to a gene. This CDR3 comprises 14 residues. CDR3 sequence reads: CASRPGIGGYEQYF. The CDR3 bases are TGTGCCAGCAGGCCCGGGATCGGGGGGTACGAGCAGTACTTC.

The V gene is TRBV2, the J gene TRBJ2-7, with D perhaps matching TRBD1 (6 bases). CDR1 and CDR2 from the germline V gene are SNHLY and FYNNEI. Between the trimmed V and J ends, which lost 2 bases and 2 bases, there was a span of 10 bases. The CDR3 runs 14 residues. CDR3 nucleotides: TGTGCCAGCAGTGAACGCCAGGGGACCTACGAGCAGTACTTC. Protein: CASSERQGTYEQYF.

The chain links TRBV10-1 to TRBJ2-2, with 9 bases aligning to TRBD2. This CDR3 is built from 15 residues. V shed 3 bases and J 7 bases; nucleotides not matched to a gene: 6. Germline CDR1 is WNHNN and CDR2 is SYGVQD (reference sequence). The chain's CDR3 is CASSERRGGDGELFF. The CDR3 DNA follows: TGCGCCAGCAGTGAAAGGCGGGGGGGCGACGGGGAGCTGTTTTTT.